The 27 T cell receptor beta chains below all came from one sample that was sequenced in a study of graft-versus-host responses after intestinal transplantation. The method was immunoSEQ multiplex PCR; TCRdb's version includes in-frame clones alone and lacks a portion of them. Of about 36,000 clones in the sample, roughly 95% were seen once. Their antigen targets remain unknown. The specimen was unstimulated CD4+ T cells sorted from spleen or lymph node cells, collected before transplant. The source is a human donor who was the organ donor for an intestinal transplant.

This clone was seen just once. The CDR3 DNA sequence: TGTGCCAGCAGCAAAGAGGCCTATGGCTACACCTTC. This sequence encodes CASSKEAYGYTF. This chain links TRBV11-3 with TRBJ1-2; no clear D. Germline lookup yields CDR1 SGHNT and CDR2 YENEEA. CDR3 length equals 12 residues. V dropped 5 bases and J dropped 4 bases, with 8 bases sitting between them.

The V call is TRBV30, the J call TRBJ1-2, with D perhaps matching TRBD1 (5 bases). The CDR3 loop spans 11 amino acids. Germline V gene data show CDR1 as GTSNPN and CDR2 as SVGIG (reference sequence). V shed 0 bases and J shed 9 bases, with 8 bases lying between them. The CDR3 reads CAWSVGGSYTF. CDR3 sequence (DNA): TGTGCCTGGAGTGTGGGGGGTAGCTACACCTTC.

The CDR3 nucleotides read TGTGCCTGGAGTCAGACCTACAGGGGGCCCGACACCTTC. Protein: CAWSQTYRGPDTF. The V gene is TRBV30, the J gene TRBJ1-2; 9 positions agree with TRBD1. Germline V gene sequence: CDR1 GTSNPN, CDR2 SVGIG (reference sequence). The junction had 10 bases not matched to a gene; V was cut back by 2 bases and J by 12 bases. The CDR3 runs to 13 residues.

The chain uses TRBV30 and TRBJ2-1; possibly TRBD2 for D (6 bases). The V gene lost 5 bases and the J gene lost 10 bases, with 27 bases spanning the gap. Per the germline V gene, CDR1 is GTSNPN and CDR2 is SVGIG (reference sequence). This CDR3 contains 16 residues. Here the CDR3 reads CAWGGGKLAGAGEQFF. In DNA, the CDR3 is TGTGCCTGGGGTGGGGGGAAACTTGCCGGGGCGGGAGAGCAGTTCTTC.

The CDR3 sequence is CASSKQGNYGYTF. DNA for the CDR3: TGTGCCAGCAGCAAACAGGGTAACTATGGCTACACCTTC. J is TRBJ1-2 and V is TRBV5-6, with D perhaps TRBD1 (6 bases). CDR3 length: 13 residues. Trimming shortened V by 4 bases and J by 1 base, and 8 bases separated the two germline ends. Germline lookup yields CDR1 SGHDT and CDR2 YYEEEE.

The CDR3 nucleotides read TGTGCCAGCAGGGCCTTAAACATGTACAATGAGCAGTTCTTC. Translation: CASRALNMYNEQFF. The rearrangement uses TRBV2 and TRBJ2-1; D unresolved. CDR1 and CDR2 (germline): SNHLY, FYNNEI. V dropped 6 bases and J dropped 4 bases, with 13 bases sitting between them. The CDR3 loop spans 14 amino acids.

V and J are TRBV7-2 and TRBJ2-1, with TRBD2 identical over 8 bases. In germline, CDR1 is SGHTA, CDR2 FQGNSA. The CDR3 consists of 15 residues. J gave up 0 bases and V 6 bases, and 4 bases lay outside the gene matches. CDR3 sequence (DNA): TGTGCCAGCAGGATAGCGGGGAGCTCCTACAATGAGCAGTTCTTC. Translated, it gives CASRIAGSSYNEQFF.

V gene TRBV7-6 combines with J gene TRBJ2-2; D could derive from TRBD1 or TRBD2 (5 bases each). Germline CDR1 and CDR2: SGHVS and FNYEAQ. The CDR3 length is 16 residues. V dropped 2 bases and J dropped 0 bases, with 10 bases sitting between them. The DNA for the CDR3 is TGTGCCAGCAGCTTAAATCGGGGCGCGAACACCGGGGAGCTGTTTTTT. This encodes CASSLNRGANTGELFF.

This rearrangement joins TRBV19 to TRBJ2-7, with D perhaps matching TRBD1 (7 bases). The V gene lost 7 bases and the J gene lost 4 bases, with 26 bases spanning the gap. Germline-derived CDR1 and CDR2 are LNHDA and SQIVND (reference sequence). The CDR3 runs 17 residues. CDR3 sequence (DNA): TGTGCCAGTACCTATATTCAGGGGGGATTCTCAGAGTACGAGCAGTACTTC. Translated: CASTYIQGGFSEYEQYF.

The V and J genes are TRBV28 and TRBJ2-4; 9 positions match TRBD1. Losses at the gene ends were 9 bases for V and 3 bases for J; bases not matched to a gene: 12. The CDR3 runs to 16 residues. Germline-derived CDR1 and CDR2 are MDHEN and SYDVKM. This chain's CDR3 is CASTLTGGMDKNIQYF. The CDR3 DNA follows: TGTGCCAGTACTTTGACAGGGGGAATGGACAAAAACATTCAGTACTTC.

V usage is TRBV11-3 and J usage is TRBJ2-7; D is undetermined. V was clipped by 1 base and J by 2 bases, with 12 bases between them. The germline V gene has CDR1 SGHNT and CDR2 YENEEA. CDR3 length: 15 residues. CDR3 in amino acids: CASSLGRSRTYEQYF. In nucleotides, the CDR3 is TGTGCCAGCAGCTTAGGGAGAAGCCGGACCTACGAGCAGTACTTC.

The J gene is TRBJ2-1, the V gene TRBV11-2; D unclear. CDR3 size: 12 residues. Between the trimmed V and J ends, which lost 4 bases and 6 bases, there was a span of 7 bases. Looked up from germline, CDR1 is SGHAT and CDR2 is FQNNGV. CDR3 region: CASSWASNEQFF. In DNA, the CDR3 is TGTGCCAGCAGCTGGGCTAGCAATGAGCAGTTCTTC.

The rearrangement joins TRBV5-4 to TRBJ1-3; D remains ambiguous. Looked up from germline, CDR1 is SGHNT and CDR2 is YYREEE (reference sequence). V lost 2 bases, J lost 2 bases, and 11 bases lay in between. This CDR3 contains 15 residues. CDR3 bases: TGTGCCAGCAGCTTCAGTGGTGGAGCTGGAAACACCATATATTTT. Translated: CASSFSGGAGNTIYF. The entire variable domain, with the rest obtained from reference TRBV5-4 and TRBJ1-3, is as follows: ETGVTQSPTHLIKTRGQQVTLRCSSQSGHNTVSWYQQALGQGPQFIFQYYREEENGRGNFPPRFSGLQFPNYSSELNVNALELDDSALYLCASSFSGGAGNTIYFGEGSWLTVV.

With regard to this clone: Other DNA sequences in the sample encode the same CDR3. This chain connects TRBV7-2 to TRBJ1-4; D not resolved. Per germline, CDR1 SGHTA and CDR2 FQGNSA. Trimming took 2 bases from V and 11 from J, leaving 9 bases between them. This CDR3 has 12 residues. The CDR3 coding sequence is TGTGCCAGCAGCTTATCATCGGAGAAACTGTTTTTT. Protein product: CASSLSSEKLFF.

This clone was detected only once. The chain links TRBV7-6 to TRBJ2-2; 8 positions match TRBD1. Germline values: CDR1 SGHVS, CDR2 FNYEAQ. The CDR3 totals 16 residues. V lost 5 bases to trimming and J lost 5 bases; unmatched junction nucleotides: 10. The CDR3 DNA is TGTGCCAGCAGCACGCGGACAGGGAAGGGGACCGGGGAGCTGTTTTTT. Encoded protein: CASSTRTGKGTGELFF.

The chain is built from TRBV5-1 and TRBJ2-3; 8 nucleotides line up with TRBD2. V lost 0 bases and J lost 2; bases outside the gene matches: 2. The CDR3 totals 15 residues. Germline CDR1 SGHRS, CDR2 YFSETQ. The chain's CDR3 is CASSLARGATDTQYF. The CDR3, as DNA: TGCGCCAGCAGCTTGGCGCGGGGGGCCACAGATACGCAGTATTTT.

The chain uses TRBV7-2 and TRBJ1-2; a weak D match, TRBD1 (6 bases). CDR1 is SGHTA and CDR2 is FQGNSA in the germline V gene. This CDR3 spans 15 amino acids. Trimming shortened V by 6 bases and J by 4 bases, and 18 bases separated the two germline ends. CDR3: CASSFTSGQIYGYTF. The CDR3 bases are TGTGCCAGCAGTTTTACCTCCGGACAGATCTATGGCTACACCTTC. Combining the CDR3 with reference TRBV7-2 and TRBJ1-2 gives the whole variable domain GAGVSQSPSNKVTEKGKDVELRCDPISGHTALYWYRQSLGQGLEFLIYFQGNSAPDKSGLPSDRFSAERTGGSVSTLTIQRTQQEDSAVYLCASSFTSGQIYGYTFGSGTRLTVV.

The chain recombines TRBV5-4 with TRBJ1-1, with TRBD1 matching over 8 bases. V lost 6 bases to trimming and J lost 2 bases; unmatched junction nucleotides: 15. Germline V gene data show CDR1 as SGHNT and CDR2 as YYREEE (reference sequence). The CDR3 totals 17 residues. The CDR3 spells CASTKDRDFIGNTEAFF. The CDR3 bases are TGTGCCAGCACCAAGGACAGGGACTTTATAGGTAACACTGAAGCTTTCTTT.

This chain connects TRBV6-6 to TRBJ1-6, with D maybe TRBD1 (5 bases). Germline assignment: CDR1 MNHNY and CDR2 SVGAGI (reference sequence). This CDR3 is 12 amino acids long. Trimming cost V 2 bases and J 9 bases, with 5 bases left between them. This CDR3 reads CASSYRGSPLHF. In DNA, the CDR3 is TGTGCCAGCAGTTACAGGGGTTCACCCCTCCACTTT.

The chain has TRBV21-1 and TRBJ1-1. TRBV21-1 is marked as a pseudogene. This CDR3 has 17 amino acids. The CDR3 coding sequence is TGTGCCAGCAGCAAAGCTAGGGCGGGAGAAGAGAACACTGAAGCTTTCTTT. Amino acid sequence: CASSKARAGEENTEAFF.

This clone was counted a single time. For the CDR3, the DNA is TGTGCCATCAGTGGAGGACAGGGAGGTCAGCCCCAGCATTTT. Its translation is CAISGGQGGQPQHF. The gene calls are TRBV10-3 and TRBJ1-5, with TRBD1 matching over 8 bases. The V gene's germline CDR1 is ENHRY and CDR2 SYGVKD. Losses at the gene ends were 4 bases for V and 6 bases for J; bases not matched to a gene: 5. The CDR3 runs 14 residues.

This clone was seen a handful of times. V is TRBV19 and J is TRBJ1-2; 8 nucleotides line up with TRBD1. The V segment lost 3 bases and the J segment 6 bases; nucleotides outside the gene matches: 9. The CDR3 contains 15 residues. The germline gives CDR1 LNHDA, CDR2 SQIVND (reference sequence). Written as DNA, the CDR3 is TGTGCCAGTAGTATGGACAGGGTCTCACGGGATGGCTACACCTTC. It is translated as CASSMDRVSRDGYTF.

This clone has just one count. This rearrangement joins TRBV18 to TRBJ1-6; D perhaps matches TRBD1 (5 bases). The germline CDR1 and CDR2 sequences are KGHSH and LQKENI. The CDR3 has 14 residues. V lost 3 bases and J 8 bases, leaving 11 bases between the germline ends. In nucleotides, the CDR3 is TGTGCCAGCTCACCGGGGGTTTCGGATTCACCCCTCCACTTT. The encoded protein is CASSPGVSDSPLHF.

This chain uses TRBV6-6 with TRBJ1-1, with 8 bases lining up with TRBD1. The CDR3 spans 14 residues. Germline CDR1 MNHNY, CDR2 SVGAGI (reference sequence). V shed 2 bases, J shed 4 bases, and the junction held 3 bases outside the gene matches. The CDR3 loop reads CASSYRTGSTEAFF. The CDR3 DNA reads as TGTGCCAGCAGTTACCGGACAGGGAGCACTGAAGCTTTCTTT.

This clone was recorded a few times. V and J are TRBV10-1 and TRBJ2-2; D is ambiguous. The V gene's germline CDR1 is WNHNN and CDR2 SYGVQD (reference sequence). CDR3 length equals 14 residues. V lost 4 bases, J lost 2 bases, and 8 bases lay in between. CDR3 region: CASSGHPNTGELFF. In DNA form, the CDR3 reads TGCGCCAGCAGTGGACACCCTAACACCGGGGAGCTGTTTTTT.

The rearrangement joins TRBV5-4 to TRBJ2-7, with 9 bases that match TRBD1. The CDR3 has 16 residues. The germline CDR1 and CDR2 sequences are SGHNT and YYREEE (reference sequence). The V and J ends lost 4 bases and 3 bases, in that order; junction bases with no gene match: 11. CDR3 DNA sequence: TGTGCCAGCAGCATCTATCTGGGACAGGGAAGCTACGAGCAGTACTTC. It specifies CASSIYLGQGSYEQYF.

Here the CDR3 reads CASSLSDRAYYGYTF. The CDR3 bases are TGTGCCAGCAGCCTATCGGACAGGGCCTACTATGGCTACACCTTC. J is TRBJ1-2 and V is TRBV11-2, with 8 bases lining up with TRBD1. CDR1 is SGHAT, CDR2 FQNNGV, per germline. After removal of 5 bases from V and 3 bases from J, the junction contained 8 bases not matched to a gene. CDR3 length: 15 residues.